This T cell receptor (beta chain) was recovered during a study of T cells after yellow fever vaccination. The wider study: In the case of low-cell-number fractions, SMART-Seq v4 Ultra Low Input was used for preparation.

In the case of this clonotype: The antigen remains undetermined.

A 5'RACE template-switching step, the method used to make TCR cDNA, added a universal primer site and UMIs. TCRdb re-derived calls from the 5' RACE reads in MiXCR, one entry per CDR3 protein. The data show about 180,000 distinct CDR3 sequences, about 6.2% seen once. Germline V CDR1 and CDR2: SGHRS, YFSETQ. The V end was cut by 4 bases, the J end by 7 bases, with 9 bases between. The CDR3 contains 13 residues. Broader study findings: A weaker secondary response peaked on day 5, the primary on day 15. Booster sampling recovered most clones from primary vaccination (96% CD4, approximately 90% CD8).

The origin of this receptor is a man in his late teens or twenties who received the YFV17D yellow fever vaccine. The chain joins TRBV5-1 to TRBJ1-6, with D unresolved. The sample here was CD4+ T cells sorted from PBMCs, taken on the day of the first yellow fever vaccination. DNA of the CDR3: TGCGCCAGCAGCCCCGCGGAGAATTCACCCCTCCACTTT. Its translation is CASSPAENSPLHF.